This T cell receptor (beta chain) is drawn from a study of long-term antiretroviral therapy in people with HIV. Study observations and caveats: Diversity rose after ART but stayed below transplant donor controls. ART adherence, viral resistance and therapy changes were undocumented.

Runs used v3.0 of the immunoSEQ assay and were done at survey level. The protocol was immunoSEQ multiplex PCR, while the TCRdb copy is restricted to in-frame clones and leaves out a portion. The sample yields tens of thousands of clones, more than 75% seen once. Trimming left V 8 bases short and J 2 bases short, with 16 bases between. This CDR3 spans 15 amino acids. From germline, CDR1 is MNHEY and CDR2 SVGAGI. In regard to this clone: Its specificity is unknown.

The clonotype was recovered from a woman aged 30 to 39 with HIV. The genes are TRBV6-5 and TRBJ1-5, with D perhaps matching TRBD1 (6 bases). The source material was unsorted PBMCs, sampled 2.8 years before starting antiretroviral therapy. DNA for the CDR3: TGTGCCAGCGGGAGTGGGGGGCTTGGCAATCAGCCCCAGCATTTT. Translated, it gives CASGSGGLGNQPQHF.